Reported below is one T cell receptor beta chain. This record belongs to a study of cytomegalovirus exposure and HLA in healthy donors. V was shortened by 0 bases and J by 2 bases, with 8 bases between the two germline ends. CDR3 length: 14 amino acids. Germline V gene lookup returns CDR1 ENHRY and CDR2 SYGVKD. Each donor's status was that of a healthy bone marrow donor. PCR involved 60 Vbeta and 13 Jbeta primers. The repertoire was sequenced with immunoSEQ multiplex PCR; TCRdb's copy has only in-frame clones and lacks some. This sample has more than 100,000 clones; roughly 74% occur once, and the top ten carry 5.8%.

Sequencing was done on a sample of PBMCs. This rearrangement joins TRBV10-3 to TRBJ2-7, with a possible D match to TRBD1 (5 bases). The source of this sequence is a woman aged 45-65 years in good health and CMV-seropositive. This chain's CDR3 is CAISESPGTYEQYF. As DNA, the CDR3 is TGTGCCATCAGTGAGTCGCCAGGGACCTACGAGCAGTACTTC.